The 10 T cell receptor beta chains below all came from one sample that was sequenced in a study of identical twins. Using its own MiXCR run on the 5' RACE reads, TCRdb lists one record per CDR3 protein. The sample lists more than 1.5 million distinct CDR3 sequences, less than 40% occurring once. Material: cord blood. All receptors come from a newborn girl in good health.

The chain combines TRBV29-1 with TRBJ2-3; D is unresolved. Germline V CDR1 and CDR2: SQVTM, ANQGSEA. This CDR3 is built from 14 residues. V gave up 7 bases and J gave up 2 bases, with 16 bases separating them. The CDR3 here is CSAGVAPNTDTQYF. CDR3 coding DNA: TGCAGCGCTGGGGTGGCCCCCAACACAGATACGCAGTATTTT.

This clonotype has only a few counts. V and J are TRBV2 and TRBJ2-1; D is perhaps TRBD2 (6 bases). Germline CDR1 SNHLY, CDR2 FYNNEI. The V and J ends lost 3 bases and 8 bases respectively, with 20 bases between them. This CDR3 comprises 16 residues. Here the CDR3 DNA reads TGTGCCAGCAGTGAGAATAAACTAGCTGGGTTCTATGAGCAGTTCTTC. It specifies CASSENKLAGFYEQFF.

This chain links TRBV11-2 with TRBJ2-7; D might be TRBD2 (6 bases). From germline, CDR1 is SGHAT and CDR2 FQNNGV. CDR3 size: 15 residues. Trimming cost V 5 bases and J 3 bases, with 17 bases left between them. The CDR3 bases are TGTGCCAGCAGCCCCGACGCCTGGCGGGACTACGAGCAGTACTTC. It translates to CASSPDAWRDYEQYF.

The chain is built from TRBV11-1 and TRBJ2-7, with a possible D match to TRBD2 (6 bases). Germline CDR1 reads SGHAT; CDR2 reads FQDESV (reference sequence). V lost 5 bases and J lost 4, with 12 bases in between. This CDR3 comprises 13 residues. The CDR3 protein is CASSPGVRYEQYF. The CDR3 nucleotides read TGTGCCAGCAGCCCGGGGGTCCGGTACGAGCAGTACTTC.

The table lists this clonotype with many counts. The rearrangement uses TRBV10-3 and TRBJ1-2, with TRBD1 identical over 9 bases. CDR3 size: 16 residues. Germline CDR1 and CDR2: ENHRY and SYGVKD. The V segment lost 5 bases and the J segment 0 bases; nucleotides outside the gene matches: 7. The CDR3 coding sequence is TGTGCCATCAGTACAGGGGGCGAGGGGACTAACTATGGCTACACCTTC. This gives the protein CAISTGGEGTNYGYTF.

The chain recombines TRBV2 with TRBJ2-1; 11 nucleotides agree with TRBD1. V was clipped by 6 bases and J by 3 bases; unmatched bases: 7. From germline, CDR1 is SNHLY and CDR2 FYNNEI. The CDR3 loop spans 16 amino acids. In nucleotides, the CDR3 is TGTGCCAGCAGACCTTCCGGGACAGGGGGCTACAATGAGCAGTTCTTC. Translating gives CASRPSGTGGYNEQFF.

This clonotype was seen repeatedly, ten times or more. The V call is TRBV12-3 or TRBV12-4, the J call TRBJ2-7; TRBD1 matches 8 bases. J lost 4 bases, V lost 3 bases, and 5 bases had no gene match. The CDR3 totals 14 residues. This CDR3 is CASSFRGLSYEQYF. The CDR3 region has the DNA TGTGCCAGCAGTTTCAGGGGGCTTTCGTACGAGCAGTACTTC.

This rearrangement joins TRBV10-1 to TRBJ1-2; maybe TRBD1 (6 bases). Germline V gene lookup returns CDR1 WNHNN and CDR2 SYGVQD (reference sequence). Trimming cost V 6 bases and J 1 base, with 15 bases left between them. CDR3 length: 15 residues. For the CDR3, the DNA is TGCGCCAGCAGCCCGAGGACAGTCTATAACTATGGCTACACCTTC. Translating it yields CASSPRTVYNYGYTF.

Ten or more counts support this clonotype. The chain joins TRBV28 to TRBJ2-7; D is perhaps TRBD2 (6 bases). Trimming removed 2 bases from V and 0 bases from J, with 17 bases in between. The V gene's germline CDR1 is MDHEN and CDR2 SYDVKM. CDR3 length equals 17 residues. CDR3 coding DNA: TGTGCCAGCAGTTTACCCCGGATCCGGGGGAGCTCCTACGAGCAGTACTTC. It codes for CASSLPRIRGSSYEQYF.

This clonotype came up a few times. A read error is possible here, since a much larger clone lies one base away. The V and J genes are TRBV2 and TRBJ2-4, with D unclear. TRBJ2-7 explains the end of the DNA better; the J call may be wrong. Per germline, CDR1 SNHLY and CDR2 FYNNEI. CDR3 length: 11 amino acids. CDR3 DNA: TGTGCCAGCAGTGAAGCCTTCGAGCAGTACTTC. This translates into CASSEAFEQYF.